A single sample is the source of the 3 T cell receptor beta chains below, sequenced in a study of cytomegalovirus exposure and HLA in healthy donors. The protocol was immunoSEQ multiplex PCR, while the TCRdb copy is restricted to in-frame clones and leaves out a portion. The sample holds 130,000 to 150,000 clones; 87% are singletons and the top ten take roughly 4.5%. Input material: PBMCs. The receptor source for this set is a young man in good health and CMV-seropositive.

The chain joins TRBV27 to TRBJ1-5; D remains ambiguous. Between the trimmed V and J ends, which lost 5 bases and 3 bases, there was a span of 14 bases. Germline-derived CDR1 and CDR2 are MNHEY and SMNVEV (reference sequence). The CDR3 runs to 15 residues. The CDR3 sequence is CASSPPLGHNQPQHF. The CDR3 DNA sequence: TGTGCCAGCAGTCCACCCTTGGGCCACAATCAGCCCCAGCATTTT.

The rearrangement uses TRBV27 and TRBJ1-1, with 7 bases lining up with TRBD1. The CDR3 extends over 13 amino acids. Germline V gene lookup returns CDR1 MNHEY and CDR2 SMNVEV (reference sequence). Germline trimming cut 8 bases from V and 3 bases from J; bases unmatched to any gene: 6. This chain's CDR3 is CASGDSPYTEAFF. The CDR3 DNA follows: TGTGCCAGCGGGGACAGTCCTTACACTGAAGCTTTCTTT.

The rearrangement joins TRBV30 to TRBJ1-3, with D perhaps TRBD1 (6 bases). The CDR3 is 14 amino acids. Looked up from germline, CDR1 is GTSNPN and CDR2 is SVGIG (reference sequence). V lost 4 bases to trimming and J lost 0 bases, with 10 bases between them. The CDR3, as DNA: TGTGCCTGGATGAGGGGGACCTCTGGAAACACCATATATTTT. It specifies CAWMRGTSGNTIYF. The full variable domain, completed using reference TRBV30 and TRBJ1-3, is SQTIHQWPATLVQPVGSPLSLECTVEGTSNPNLYWYRQAAGRGLQLLFYSVGIGQISSEVPQNLSASRPQDRQFILSSKKLLLSDSGFYLCAWMRGTSGNTIYFGEGSWLTVV.